The TCR beta chain under discussion was sequenced for a study of breast tumors, draining lymph nodes, adjacent tissues. Findings and limits, study-wide: Tumor TCR diversity was below lymph nodes but above nontumor tissue. Findings are consistent with lymph node origin and intratumoral expansion of most tumor T cells. Luminal-like breast cancer showed significantly higher tumor–nontumor repertoire similarity than basal-like. Data only fit, rather than demonstrated, lymph node origin of most tumor T cells.

MiXCR was run by TCRdb on the multiplex PCR reads, yielding one entry per CDR3 protein. The profile shows tens of thousands of distinct CDR3 sequences, roughly a fifth of them singletons. The table lists this clonotype with many counts. The antigen is unknown. Axillary draining lymph nodes of breast cancer patients supplied the node samples. Per the germline V gene, CDR1 is MNHEY and CDR2 is SVGEGT. Trimming shortened V by 0 bases and J by 7 bases, and 13 bases separated the two germline ends. The CDR3 is 15 amino acids. The sequenced sample consisted of axillary lymph node tissue. The chain recombines TRBV6-2 or TRBV6-3 with TRBJ2-4, with D possibly TRBD2 on 5 matching bases. The TCR comes from a female donor with breast cancer. Some clones in this sample may be carry-over from other donors' samples. The CDR3 coding sequence is TGTGCCAGCAGTTACTCCTTCGGGGTCGGGAACATTCAGTACTTC. Amino acid sequence: CASSYSFGVGNIQYF.